Below, 16 T cell receptor beta chains from the same sample are listed, as sequenced in a study of T-cell memory formation after mild COVID-19. TCRdb redid the calling of the 5' RACE reads with MiXCR, one entry per CDR3 protein. The repertoire includes around 100,000 distinct CDR3 sequences, approximately 22% of them detected once, and about two fifths sits in the top ten. Sequenced sample: PBMCs or a T cell subset sorted from them (not recorded which). The receptors were gathered from a man aged 18 to 29 who had mild COVID-19 (a few samples of this study predate the infection). Cell type and time point are not known.

The chain employs TRBV4-3 and TRBJ2-3; D might be TRBD2 (6 bases). Germline values: CDR1 LGHNA, CDR2 YSLEER. Trimming shortened V by 0 bases and J by 11 bases, and 12 bases separated the two germline ends. This CDR3 spans 13 amino acids. The CDR3 loop is CASSQDGGTEQYF. In DNA form, the CDR3 reads TGCGCCAGCAGCCAAGATGGGGGGACTGAGCAGTATTTT.

This clonotype was counted between two and nine times. The chain carries TRBV5-1 and TRBJ2-3; D may correspond to TRBD1 or TRBD2 (6 bases each). The germline gives CDR1 SGHRS, CDR2 YFSETQ. The germline V and J ends were trimmed by 2 bases and 3 bases, with 10 bases remaining between them. This CDR3 has 14 residues. CDR3 amino acids: CASSFRGPTDTQYF. The CDR3 region has the DNA TGCGCCAGCAGCTTCCGGGGGCCAACAGATACGCAGTATTTT.

This chain uses TRBV4-1 with TRBJ2-5; 7 nucleotides agree with TRBD1. The junction had 14 bases not matched to a gene; V was cut back by 6 bases and J by 7 bases. The CDR3 length is 15 residues. CDR1 and CDR2 from the germline V gene are MGHRA and YSYEKL. CDR3 sequence: CASSQGDGEPWTQYF. The CDR3 DNA reads TGCGCCAGCAGTCAGGGGGACGGAGAGCCTTGGACCCAGTACTTC.

This clonotype was recorded a few times. V and J are TRBV29-1 and TRBJ1-1, with TRBD1 as a possible D gene (6 bases). V gave up 0 bases and J gave up 10 bases, with 18 bases separating them. CDR1 SQVTM and CDR2 ANQGSEA come from the germline V gene. The CDR3 loop spans 14 amino acids. The DNA for the CDR3 is TGCAGCGTTGAAGATATCACAGGGAAGATCGGAGCTTTCTTT. This sequence encodes CSVEDITGKIGAFF.

This clonotype came up a few times. This rearrangement joins TRBV15 to TRBJ2-7, with no clear D. The CDR3 runs 16 residues. CDR1 is LNHNV, CDR2 YYDKDF, per germline (reference sequence). V was clipped by 0 bases and J by 3 bases, with 15 bases between them. CDR3 region: CATSRETQTWGYEQYV. The CDR3, as DNA: TGTGCCACCAGCAGAGAGACCCAAACGTGGGGCTACGAGCAGTACGTC.

The chain carries TRBV12-3 or TRBV12-4 and TRBJ1-5; D ambiguous. V lost 5 bases and J 3 bases, leaving 11 bases between the germline ends. There are 14 residues in the CDR3. The CDR3 bases are TGTGCCAGCAGTACTCGGACGGACAATCAGCCCCAGCATTTT. Translating gives CASSTRTDNQPQHF.

This chain joins TRBV7-8 and TRBJ2-7; D unclear. V gave up 1 base and J gave up 1 base, with 11 bases separating them. Germline CDR1 is SGHVS and CDR2 is FQNEAQ. CDR3 length: 15 amino acids. The DNA of the CDR3 is TGTGCCAGCAGCTTAGGTGGTTTAGGGTCCTACGAGCAGTACGTC. Translated: CASSLGGLGSYEQYV.

The sample holds a few counts of this clonotype. This chain connects TRBV28 to TRBJ2-5; TRBD2 aligns across 8 bases. With V trimmed by 3 bases and J by 2 bases, 8 bases remained unmatched. The CDR3 has 16 amino acids. Per germline, CDR1 MDHEN and CDR2 SYDVKM. CDR3 sequence (DNA): TGTGCCAGCAGTTTGATGAGCGGGGGCCCTCAAGAGACCCAGTACTTC. Its protein is CASSLMSGGPQETQYF.

The table lists this clonotype with a few counts. The V and J genes are TRBV6-5 and TRBJ2-3; D may be TRBD1 (5 bases). Trimming cost V 8 bases and J 0 bases, with 15 bases left between them. Germline lookup yields CDR1 MNHEY and CDR2 SVGAGI. This CDR3 has 15 residues. As DNA, the CDR3 is TGTGCCAGCCGAATATTGGGGCTTAGCACAGATACGCAGTATTTT. This sequence encodes CASRILGLSTDTQYF.

This clonotype was seen only a few times. The chain couples TRBV4-1 to TRBJ1-2, with 10 bases lining up with TRBD1. The CDR3 contains 16 residues. Losses at the gene ends were 1 base for V and 5 bases for J; bases not matched to a gene: 7. Looked up from germline, CDR1 is MGHRA and CDR2 is YSYEKL. The CDR3 region has the DNA TGCGCCAGCAGCCAAGGTCCCGGGACAGGGGAATATGGCTACACCTTC. Protein sequence: CASSQGPGTGEYGYTF.

This chain links TRBV14 with TRBJ2-7; D is possibly TRBD1 (7 bases). Germline V gene lookup returns CDR1 SGHDN and CDR2 FVKESK. The V and J ends lost 4 bases and 7 bases respectively, with 14 bases between them. The CDR3 consists of 13 residues. CDR3 in amino acids: CASSLWTGGEQYV. As DNA, the CDR3 is TGTGCCAGCAGCCTCTGGACAGGAGGGGAGCAGTACGTC.

The chain employs TRBV11-2 and TRBJ1-1; TRBD1 is a possible D gene (5 bases). The CDR3 length is 19 residues. Trimming took off 0 bases at V and 5 bases at J, with 25 bases between the two ends. Germline V CDR1 and CDR2: SGHAT, FQNNGV. The CDR3 region is CASSLDSWGGQGSRTEAFF. CDR3 nucleotides: TGTGCCAGCAGCTTAGATAGTTGGGGCGGGCAAGGAAGTCGTACTGAAGCTTTCTTT. Supplemented by reference TRBV11-2 and TRBJ1-1, the full variable domain reads EAGVAQSPRYKIIEKRQSVAFWCNPISGHATLYWYQQILGQGPKLLIQFQNNGVVDDSQLPKDRFSAERLKGVDSTLKIQPAKLEDSAVYLCASSLDSWGGQGSRTEAFFGQGTRLTVV.

The chain has TRBV14 and TRBJ2-2; possibly TRBD1 for D (7 bases). The CDR3 is made up of 17 amino acids. V lost 1 base to trimming and J lost 4 bases, with 16 bases between them. Germline V gene lookup returns CDR1 SGHDN and CDR2 FVKESK. The CDR3 DNA sequence: TGTGCCAGCAGCCAAGCGGGTTACAGGGGAGGCACCGGGGAGCTGTTTTTT. Its protein is CASSQAGYRGGTGELFF.

The chain couples TRBV11-3 to TRBJ2-7; D may match TRBD1 or TRBD2 (5 bases each). This CDR3 contains 15 residues. Per germline, CDR1 SGHNT and CDR2 YENEEA. The ends were cut back, 1 base at V and 2 bases at J, with 12 bases in the middle. CDR3 amino acids: CASSLVTGPPYEQYF. DNA of the CDR3: TGTGCCAGCAGCTTAGTGACGGGACCCCCCTACGAGCAGTACTTC.

V is TRBV5-6 and J is TRBJ2-7; D remains ambiguous. Trimming left V 2 bases short and J 1 base short, with 7 bases between. The length of the CDR3 is 13 residues. From germline, CDR1 is SGHDT and CDR2 YYEEEE. CDR3 residues: CASSLRRSYEQYF. CDR3 nucleotide sequence: TGTGCCAGCAGCTTAAGAAGATCCTACGAGCAGTACTTC.

J is TRBJ2-1 and V is TRBV14, with a tentative D call TRBD2 (6 bases). The CDR3 contains 16 residues. Trimming took 1 base from V and 4 from J, leaving 14 bases between them. Germline loops: CDR1 SGHDN, CDR2 FVKESK. The CDR3 DNA follows: TGTGCCAGCAGCCAAGTAATAGCGGACCTTTACAATGAGCAGTTCTTC. Amino acid sequence: CASSQVIADLYNEQFF.